This T cell receptor (beta chain) emerged from a study of blood T cell repertoires in COVID-19. The assay was immunoSEQ multiplex PCR, and TCRdb's table has in-frame clones only and misses some. The data show about 67,000 clones, roughly 90% seen once. Germline CDR1 reads MNHEY; CDR2 reads SVGEGT. This CDR3 has 16 amino acids. V lost 6 bases and J lost 5; bases outside the gene matches: 10. Source material: peripheral blood. The genes are TRBV6-2 or TRBV6-3 and TRBJ2-5; 12 nucleotides match TRBD2. The sequence was collected from a woman in her fifties or sixties with acute or convalescent COVID-19. This chain's CDR3 is CASSPLASGRAETQYF. Written as DNA, the CDR3 is TGTGCCAGCAGCCCCCTAGCTAGCGGGAGGGCGGAGACCCAGTACTTC.